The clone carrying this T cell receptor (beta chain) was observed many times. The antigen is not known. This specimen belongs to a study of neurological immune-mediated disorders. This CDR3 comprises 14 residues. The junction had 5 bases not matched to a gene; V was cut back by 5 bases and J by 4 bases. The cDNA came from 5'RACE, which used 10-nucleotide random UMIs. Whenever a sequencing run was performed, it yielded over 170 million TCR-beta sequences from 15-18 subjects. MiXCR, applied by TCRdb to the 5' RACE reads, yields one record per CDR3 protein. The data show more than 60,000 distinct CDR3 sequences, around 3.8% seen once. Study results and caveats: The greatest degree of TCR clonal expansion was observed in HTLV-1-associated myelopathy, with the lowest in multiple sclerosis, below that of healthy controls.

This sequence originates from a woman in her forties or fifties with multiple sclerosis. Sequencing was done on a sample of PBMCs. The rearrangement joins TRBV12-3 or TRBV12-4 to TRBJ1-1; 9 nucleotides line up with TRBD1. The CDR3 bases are TGTGCCAGCAGTCTGACAGGGGGTCGCACTGAAGCTTTCTTT. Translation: CASSLTGGRTEAFF.